The clone carrying this T cell receptor (beta chain) was detected only a few times. Its antigen is unknown. This entry is derived from a study of blood T cells in healthy people across ages. There are 13 residues in the CDR3. In germline, CDR1 is DFQATT, CDR2 SNEGSKA (reference sequence). Deletions cut 8 bases from V and 6 bases from J, with 16 bases between. Sample-barcoded 5' priming and a J-beta primer mix drove a second PCR of about 7 to 11 cycles. Each cDNA was tagged by a template-switch adaptor containing 12 random nucleotides. Each CDR3 protein is one row after TCRdb ran MiXCR on the 5' RACE reads. The sample includes hundreds of thousands of distinct CDR3 sequences, about 30% of them seen just once. Broader study findings: Significant beta diversity loss was already apparent by age approximately 38, declining roughly linearly.

Peripheral blood from each donor was collected in a volume of 9.5 to 10 milliliters. This receptor was identified in an elderly woman in good health. The genes are TRBV20-1 and TRBJ2-2; D gene ambiguous. Source material: blood. The DNA of the CDR3 is TGCAGTTCCCAGACGAGTGGAGCCGGGGAGCTGTTTTTT. Translated, it gives CSSQTSGAGELFF.